Listed below are T cell receptor beta chains from one sample, sequenced in a study of cytomegalovirus exposure and HLA in healthy donors. Data came from immunoSEQ multiplex PCR; TCRdb stores just in-frame clones and leaves some out. In the table there are tens of thousands of clones, approximately 96% of which are singletons. Material: PBMCs. These receptors all stem from a man between 18 and 29 years old in good health and CMV-seropositive. CDR3s include the opening cysteine and the closing phenylalanine or tryptophan. The order of the fields is D gene, clone size, V gene, J gene, CDR3 DNA, CDR3 protein. D genes are given only for firm matches. For some rows the clone size is stated as once, few or many, or as a class when expanded; others skip it.

-	-	TRBV4-1	TRBJ1-6	TGCGCCAGCAGCCAGGCCTCACAGTTATCGCCCCTCCACTTT	CASSQASQLSPLHF
TRBD2	-	TRBV7-3	TRBJ2-1	TGTGCCAGCAGCCCTGGGACTAGCGGTATCAATGAGCAGTTCTTC	CASSPGTSGINEQFF
-	-	TRBV19	TRBJ1-2	TGTGCCAGTAGTCGCCTCGGCGGAGGATATGGCTACACCTTC	CASSRLGGGYGYTF
-	-	TRBV5-1	TRBJ1-1	TGCGCCAGCAGCTTGTTCGGTTCGACAGAGAACACTGAAGCTTTCTTT	CASSLFGSTENTEAFF
TRBD1	-	TRBV29-1	TRBJ1-4	TGCAGCGTTTATCGACAGGGACATGAAAAACTGTTTTTT	CSVYRQGHEKLFF
TRBD1	-	TRBV28	TRBJ1-5	TGTGCCAGCAGTTTTGGTGACAGGGGGCTCAGTCAGCCCCAGCATTTT	CASSFGDRGLSQPQHF
-	-	TRBV9	TRBJ2-5	TGTGCCAGCAGCGGCAGGGTGCGGGGAGAGACCCAGTACTTC	CASSGRVRGETQYF
-	-	TRBV9	TRBJ1-4	TGTGCCAGCAGCGTCGGTCCACAGATTAATGAAAAACTGTTTTTT	CASSVGPQINEKLFF
-	-	TRBV4-2	TRBJ1-3	TGTGCCAGCAGCCAGGAGGACTCTAACGGAAACACCATATATTTT	CASSQEDSNGNTIYF
TRBD2	-	TRBV28	TRBJ2-1	TGTGCCAGCACTAGCGGGACAACCTACAATGAGCAGTTCTTC	CASTSGTTYNEQFF
-	-	TRBV9	TRBJ2-2	TGTGCCAGCAGCGTTATCCCTAGCTCCACCGGGGAGCTGTTTTTT	CASSVIPSSTGELFF
TRBD2	once	TRBV5-1	TRBJ2-7	TGCGCCAGCAGCCTCACCCGGGGGGAAAACTACGAGCAGTACTTC	CASSLTRGENYEQYF
TRBD1	-	TRBV19	TRBJ2-2	TGTGCCAGTAGAAGCCAGGGGGTGGGATACGGGGAGCTGTTTTTT	CASRSQGVGYGELFF
TRBD2	-	TRBV6-5	TRBJ2-1	TGTGCCAGCAGCCGCGCGCGGGGGGCACCGGAGCAGTTCTTC	CASSRARGAPEQFF
TRBD2	-	TRBV29-1	TRBJ2-7	TGCGTAGTGGCGAGCGGGAGTTCCCTCGAGCAGTACTTC	CVVASGSSLEQYF
-	few	TRBV27	TRBJ2-4	TGTGCCAGCAGACCAACCGGACAGATCAAAAACATTCAGTACTTC	CASRPTGQIKNIQYF
TRBD2	-	TRBV9	TRBJ2-1	TGTGCCAGCAGCGAGGGGGGACTAGCGGGATACAGTGAGCAGTTCTTC	CASSEGGLAGYSEQFF
-	-	TRBV6-1	TRBJ2-2	TGTGCCAGCAGTTCAGACACCGGGGAGCTGTTTTTT	CASSSDTGELFF
TRBD1	-	TRBV29-1	TRBJ1-4	TGCAGCGTTGAAGGGACAGGAAATGTCGATGAAAAACTGTTTTTT	CSVEGTGNVDEKLFF
-	-	TRBV11-2	TRBJ2-5	TGTGCCAGCAGCTTCTCAGAGACCCAGTACTTC	CASSFSETQYF
-	-	TRBV14	TRBJ2-5	TGTGCCAGTAGCCCTCGTCTCCAGGGCCTCCAAGAGACCCAGTACTTC	CASSPRLQGLQETQYF
TRBD1	-	TRBV5-3	TRBJ1-2	TGTGCCAGAAGCCCCGGGACAGGGGGAAGCTATGGCTACACCTTC	CARSPGTGGSYGYTF
-	-	TRBV5-1	TRBJ2-7	TGCGCCAGCAGAATCACCCTGGACTTAGGCTCCTACGAGCAGTACTTC	CASRITLDLGSYEQYF
-	-	TRBV11-2	TRBJ2-1	TGTGCCAGCAGCTTAGTCGTATACAATGAGCAGTTCTTC	CASSLVVYNEQFF
-	-	TRBV5-1	TRBJ2-1	TGCGCCAGCAGCATGAGAGGGGGACGTACTTCGGGTGAGCAGTTCTTC	CASSMRGGRTSGEQFF
TRBD2	-	TRBV6-6	TRBJ2-7	TGTGCCAGCAGCAACCCGGGACTAGCGTCCGAGCAGTACTTC	CASSNPGLASEQYF
TRBD2	-	TRBV7-9	TRBJ2-5	TGTGCCAGCAGCTCAAACGAAAGCCCGGGACTAGAGTGGGAGACCCAGTACTTC	CASSSNESPGLEWETQYF
-	-	TRBV25-1	TRBJ2-2	TGTGCCAGCAGTGAACCGGGGGGCGAGGGAACCGGGGAGCTGTTTTTT	CASSEPGGEGTGELFF
-	-	TRBV18	TRBJ1-4	TGTGCCAGCTCACCGGCCCTTAATGAAAAACTGTTTTTT	CASSPALNEKLFF
-	-	TRBV27	TRBJ1-2	TGTGCCAGCAGTTTGTTGGGCTTACAGGGCACCAACTATGGCTACACCTTC	CASSLLGLQGTNYGYTF
-	once	TRBV30	TRBJ1-2	TGTGCCTGGAGTGATGGGGCTTATGGCTACACCTTC	CAWSDGAYGYTF
-	-	TRBV11-2	TRBJ2-7	TGTGCCAGCGCGGGGGCAGGGAGGCCATACGAGCAGTACTTC	CASAGAGRPYEQYF
-	-	TRBV25-1	TRBJ2-5	TGTGCCAGCAGTCGCGGACTCCAGGGGGGAGAGACCCAGTACTTC	CASSRGLQGGETQYF
TRBD2	-	TRBV20-1	TRBJ2-7	TGCGGACTAGCGGAGGGCTACGAGCAGTACTTC	CGLAEGYEQYF
-	-	TRBV6-1	TRBJ2-7	TGTGCCAGCAGTGAAGTCTACTACGAGCAGTACTTC	CASSEVYYEQYF
-	-	TRBV7-9	TRBJ2-2	TGTGCCAGCAGCTCCGTGCACCCGACACACGCGAACACCGGGGAGCTGTTTTTT	CASSSVHPTHANTGELFF
-	-	TRBV30	TRBJ1-5	TGTGCCTGGAGTGGGTCAACTCTCGATCAGCCCCAGCATTTT	CAWSGSTLDQPQHF
-	-	TRBV27	TRBJ2-7	TGTGCCAGCAGTTCAAGGCTAGCCGGGGAGCAGTACTTC	CASSSRLAGEQYF
-	-	TRBV29-1	TRBJ2-1	TGCAGCGTTCCCGGCGACACGATGAATGAGCAGTTCTTC	CSVPGDTMNEQFF
TRBD2	-	TRBV4-2	TRBJ2-2	TGTGCCAGCAGCCAAGATCTCGGGGGAGGGCGAACCGGGGAGCTGTTTTTT	CASSQDLGGGRTGELFF
TRBD2	once	TRBV5-6	TRBJ2-5	TGTGCCAGCAGCTTGGCCGGAGCGGGGGGGCGTAAGACCCAGTACTTC	CASSLAGAGGRKTQYF
-	-	TRBV28	TRBJ1-5	TGTGCCAGCAGTTTTGTCCAGGGGATCTATAGCAATCAGCCCCAGCATTTT	CASSFVQGIYSNQPQHF